Listed below are T cell receptor beta chains from one sample, sequenced in a study of T cell repertoires in cytomegalovirus infection. Their target antigens are unknown. MiXCR, run by TCRdb on the reads, gives a single entry per CDR3 protein. The profile covers roughly 500,000 distinct CDR3 sequences, with roughly 46% appearing a single time and roughly two fifths taken by the ten largest. This sample comprised cultured PBMCs, obtained from culture after CMV antigen stimulation. The source of these receptors is a human donor in good health (CMV status not recorded). Some clones in this sample may be carry-over from other donors' samples. Each CDR3 is given with its conserved first and last residue. D genes are given only for firm matches. Rows give clone size only sometimes, using once, few, many, or a class for an expanded clone.

v_call d_call clone_size cdr3_aa
TRBV5-6 TRBD1 few CASSWRGTGGNYNEQFF
TRBV7-6 . many CASSGSLGTDTQYF
TRBV28 . . CASSLGQLIYEQYF
TRBV27 TRBD2 . CASSPRTSGGYQETQYF
TRBV7-6 TRBD1 . CASSLGSGGTYEQYF
TRBV7-6 TRBD2 few CASSLDDSGVGNEQFF
TRBV15 . . CATSRFLGAQPQHF
TRBV6-5 TRBD1 . CASSYSGDRLNTEAFF
TRBV6-5 TRBD2 . CASSHGEDSGVLSKVF
TRBV19 TRBD2 few CASRGGGTLTDTQYF
TRBV4-3 . . CASSQRGGVQSSGYTF
TRBV10-3 . . CAISARGTKSYNEQFF
TRBV7-9 . . CASSVQGSGFGTEAFF
TRBV12-3/TRBV12-4 . few CASSFPNRIAEAFF
TRBV6-5 . . CASSYSAGEGETQYF
TRBV4-3 . few CASSQGLTRFTDTQYF
TRBV11-1 . few CASSGWGQNNEQFF
TRBV7-2 . many CASSLEAGEQFF
TRBV6-1 . . CASNREVYGELFF
TRBV12-3/TRBV12-4 . . CASGGDYGYTF
TRBV7-2 TRBD2 . CASSFYAGEYEQYF
TRBV6-2/TRBV6-3 . . CASSYSSTGSGYTF
TRBV6-1 TRBD1 . CASSLKRQGAGEQYF
TRBV28 TRBD1 . CASSLWTGGPNANYGYTF
TRBV20-1 . . CSARYVSNQPQHF
TRBV7-9 . . CASSFKLSSEAFF
TRBV7-6 . . CASSLALGADSYEQYF
TRBV18 . few CASSPGSGTREQFF
TRBV11-1 . . CASSRRLDEQFF
TRBV12-3/TRBV12-4 TRBD1 few CASSDTGVLSDEQFF
TRBV6-5 TRBD2 few CASSPRGTSRLNEQFF
TRBV12-3/TRBV12-4 . . CASSLGSTRNEQFF
TRBV7-2 TRBD1 . CASSQGRDRSIDEQFF
TRBV5-5 . . CASSSDWRAVDTQYF
TRBV5-5 . . CASSFDPMNTEAFF
TRBV20-1 . . CSAKQGGYGYTF
TRBV12-3/TRBV12-4 . once CASSLEGPGTQYF
TRBV18 . . CASSPPTGQPPGKLFF
TRBV7-9 . . CASSSQGPRKYEQYF
TRBV19 . few CASSETRAYEQYF
TRBV7-2 TRBD2 few CASSQGTSRRYYEQYF
TRBV7-2 . many CASSLMTGGVGQPQHF
TRBV11-2 . . CASSLDPGGDEQFF
TRBV27 . few CASSLAMISGVNTEAFF
TRBV7-8 . few CASSLGAHASYEQYF
TRBV7-6 . . CASRRGAGPSDTQYF